The 31 T cell receptor beta chains given below trace back to one sample, sequenced in a study of blood T cell repertoires in COVID-19. Here immunoSEQ multiplex PCR was the method, and the copy in TCRdb shows in-frame clones only, minus some. Among hundreds of thousands of clones listed, roughly 85% were seen once. Sequencing used PBMCs or T cells enriched from blood (not recorded which). The receptors come from a woman aged 45-60 years who had been exposed to COVID-19.

The chain has TRBV19 and TRBJ2-6; D is undetermined. Germline CDR1 is LNHDA and CDR2 is SQIVND (reference sequence). V lost 6 bases to trimming and J lost 2 bases, with 11 bases between them. The CDR3 totals 15 residues. CDR3 sequence reads: CASSLTGPGANVLTF. The CDR3 DNA follows: TGTGCCAGTAGCCTCACGGGTCCTGGGGCCAACGTCCTGACTTTC.

This clone was observed many times. The CDR3 protein is CAGGLTYNEQFF. As DNA, the CDR3 is TGCGCCGGAGGACTCACCTACAATGAGCAGTTCTTC. This chain links TRBV10-2 with TRBJ2-1, with D possibly TRBD2 on 5 matching bases. V lost 11 bases and J lost 2, with 10 bases in between. Germline CDR1 reads WSHSY; CDR2 reads SAAADI. The CDR3 contains 12 residues.

The rearrangement links TRBV11-1 to TRBJ1-3; weak D call: TRBD1 (6 bases). Germline CDR1 reads SGHAT; CDR2 reads FQDESV (reference sequence). V was trimmed by 5 bases and J by 0 bases, leaving 8 bases between them. CDR3 length: 14 residues. As DNA, the CDR3 is TGTGCCAGCAGCCCAGGGGCCTCTGGAAACACCATATATTTT. Translated: CASSPGASGNTIYF. The full variable domain, completed using reference TRBV11-1 and TRBJ1-3, is EAEVAQSPRYKITEKSQAVAFWCDPISGHATLYWYRQILGQGPELLVQFQDESVVDDSQLPKDRFSAERLKGVDSTLKIQPAELGDSAMYLCASSPGASGNTIYFGEGSWLTVV.

A few counts support this clone. The chain couples TRBV4-3 to TRBJ1-2; D is unresolved. Trimming took off 0 bases at V and 2 bases at J, with 10 bases between the two ends. Per the germline V gene, CDR1 is LGHNA and CDR2 is YSLEER. This CDR3 comprises 15 residues. The CDR3 nucleotides read TGCGCCAGCAGCCAAGACGTGAACACCAACTATGGCTACACCTTC. It translates to CASSQDVNTNYGYTF.

V is TRBV15 and J is TRBJ1-2, with D uncertain. Germline CDR1 LNHNV, CDR2 YYDKDF (reference sequence). The V gene lost 5 bases and the J gene lost 0 bases, with 16 bases spanning the gap. There are 16 residues in the CDR3. CDR3 loop: CATSPSGLGANYGYTF. CDR3 coding DNA: TGTGCCACCAGCCCCTCTGGGTTGGGAGCTAACTATGGCTACACCTTC.

The CDR3, as DNA: TGTGCCAGCAGCGTAGCTGCGTCTGCTGAAGCTTTCTTT. Its translation is CASSVAASAEAFF. This chain connects TRBV9 to TRBJ1-1; no reliable D call. Trimming shortened V by 0 bases and J by 6 bases, and 9 bases separated the two germline ends. The CDR3 covers 13 residues. Germline CDR1 SGDLS, CDR2 YYNGEE.

The J gene is TRBJ1-5, the V gene TRBV2; TRBD1 matches at 8 bases. The CDR3 has 15 amino acids. The germline V gene has CDR1 SNHLY and CDR2 FYNNEI. V dropped 1 base and J dropped 4; count of bases not matched to a gene: 3. The CDR3 here is CASSEDRGRNQPQHF. CDR3 in DNA: TGTGCCAGCAGTGAAGACAGGGGGAGAAATCAGCCCCAGCATTTT.

The chain uses TRBV10-3 and TRBJ2-4; TRBD1 matches 10 bases. CDR1 is ENHRY and CDR2 is SYGVKD in the germline V gene. Trimming removed 10 bases from V and 3 bases from J; junction bases left unmatched: 12. The CDR3 is made up of 16 amino acids. CDR3 coding DNA: TGTGCCACCGGGACAGGGGACGACGTTGGCAAAAACATTCAGTACTTC. Amino acid sequence: CATGTGDDVGKNIQYF.

This clone was seen just once. The gene calls are TRBV7-9 and TRBJ2-4; D may be TRBD1 (6 bases). Germline V CDR1 and CDR2: SEHNR, FQNEAQ (reference sequence). V dropped 5 bases and J dropped 4 bases, with 15 bases sitting between them. The CDR3 extends over 15 amino acids. The CDR3 protein is CASSRYEGEKNIQYF. The DNA of the CDR3 is TGTGCCAGCAGCCGGTATGAGGGGGAAAAAAACATTCAGTACTTC.

Worth noting for this clone: The same CDR3 can be traced to other DNA sequences in this sample. The rearrangement links TRBV5-1 to TRBJ1-4; possibly TRBD1 for D (5 bases). Germline CDR1 SGHRS, CDR2 YFSETQ. Trimming left V 2 bases short and J 8 bases short, with 13 bases between. This CDR3 has 14 amino acids. CDR3 region: CASSFDSGGEKLFF. For the CDR3, the DNA is TGCGCCAGCAGCTTTGATTCCGGGGGGGAAAAACTGTTTTTT.

The chain is built from TRBV24-1 and TRBJ2-3, with TRBD1 matching 8 bases. Germline loops: CDR1 KGHDR, CDR2 SFDVKD. Unmatched junction bases numbered 6, after V lost 2 bases and J lost 0 bases. The CDR3 runs 17 residues. The CDR3 loop is CATSDSGTGSSTDTQYF. The CDR3 DNA reads as TGTGCCACCAGTGATTCCGGGACAGGATCTAGCACAGATACGCAGTATTTT.

The chain recombines TRBV7-3 with TRBJ2-3; 8 bases map to TRBD1. Germline V CDR1 and CDR2: SGHTA, FQGTGA. J lost 5 bases, V lost 3 bases, and 7 bases had no gene match. This CDR3 has 15 amino acids. The CDR3, as DNA: TGTGCCAGCAGCTTCGGACAGGGCTCCCGAGATACGCAGTATTTT. Translated: CASSFGQGSRDTQYF.

The V gene is TRBV5-1, the J gene TRBJ1-4, with a possible D match to TRBD1 (6 bases). The CDR3 is made up of 16 amino acids. Germline-derived CDR1 and CDR2 are SGHRS and YFSETQ. Trimming took 0 bases from V and 8 from J, leaving 17 bases between them. CDR3: CASSLGGQARGEKLFF. CDR3 bases: TGCGCCAGCAGCTTGGGGGGGCAGGCCCGCGGAGAAAAACTGTTTTTT.

The gene calls are TRBV9 and TRBJ1-2, with unresolved D. The CDR3 sequence is 13 residues long. CDR1 SGDLS and CDR2 YYNGEE come from the germline V gene. V was shortened by 4 bases and J by 6 bases, with 13 bases between the two germline ends. In nucleotides, the CDR3 is TGTGCCAGCAGCCCCCAACGGAGGGATGGCTACACCTTC. Its protein product is CASSPQRRDGYTF. The full variable domain, in which reference TRBV9 and TRBJ1-2 provide the parts outside the CDR3, is DSGVTQTPKHLITATGQRVTLRCSPRSGDLSVYWYQQSLDQGLQFLIQYYNGEERAKGNILERFSAQQFPDLHSELNLSSLELGDSALYFCASSPQRRDGYTFGSGTRLTVV.

This clone has only a few counts. This chain joins TRBV19 and TRBJ2-3; 10 bases fit TRBD1. Unmatched junction bases numbered 8, after V lost 4 bases and J lost 4 bases. This CDR3 comprises 16 residues. Germline V gene lookup returns CDR1 LNHDA and CDR2 SQIVND (reference sequence). CDR3 sequence: CASSRSGTGEADTQYF. CDR3 coding DNA: TGTGCCAGTAGTAGATCCGGGACAGGGGAAGCAGATACGCAGTATTTT. The variable domain in full, with the rest retrieved from reference TRBV19 and TRBJ2-3, is DGGITQSPKYLFRKEGQNVTLSCEQNLNHDAMYWYRQDPGQGLRLIYYSQIVNDFQKGDIAEGYSVSREKKESFPLTVTSAQKNPTAFYLCASSRSGTGEADTQYFGPGTRLTVL.

The rearrangement uses TRBV7-2 and TRBJ1-5; the D gene is possibly TRBD1 (5 bases). The germline V gene has CDR1 SGHTA and CDR2 FQGNSA. V lost 1 base and J 6 bases, leaving 13 bases between the germline ends. CDR3 length: 15 residues. The CDR3 nucleotides are TGTGCCAGCAGCTTAGTGGGGCCGGATGGTCAGCCCCAGCATTTT. Translating it yields CASSLVGPDGQPQHF.

Concerning this clone itself: The sample holds other DNA sequences that translate to the same CDR3. The gene calls are TRBV27 and TRBJ1-5, with a tentative D call TRBD1 (6 bases). V was clipped by 2 bases and J by 2 bases, with 7 bases between them. CDR3 size: 14 residues. The germline gives CDR1 MNHEY, CDR2 SMNVEV (reference sequence). The CDR3 nucleotides are TGTGCCAGCAGTTTAGAGGGGGGCAATCAGCCCCAGCATTTT. This translates into CASSLEGGNQPQHF.

This clone was seen more than once but under ten times. This chain links TRBV4-3 with TRBJ1-6; 10 bases line up with TRBD1. This CDR3 has 14 residues. Trimming cost V 4 bases and J 9 bases; bases outside gene matches: 3. Germline V gene data show CDR1 as LGHNA and CDR2 as YSLEER. This chain's CDR3 is CASSPGTGVSPLHF. CDR3 DNA: TGCGCCAGCAGCCCCGGGACAGGGGTTTCACCCCTCCACTTT.

This chain connects TRBV7-6 to TRBJ2-3; 9 bases align to TRBD2. V was pared by 1 base and J by 8 bases, with 10 bases of the junction left unmatched. Germline V lookup: CDR1 SGHVS, CDR2 FNYEAQ. The CDR3 has 16 residues. CDR3 sequence reads: CASSLGSAGGQSTQYF. In DNA, the CDR3 is TGTGCCAGCAGCTTAGGTTCGGCGGGGGGGCAGAGTACGCAGTATTTT.

In this sample, this clone turned up a few times. This chain uses TRBV7-2 with TRBJ1-5; 8 nucleotides align to TRBD1. V trimming: 3 bases; J trimming: 4 bases; junction bases outside the gene matches: 5. Germline CDR1 and CDR2: SGHTA and FQGNSA. The CDR3 length is 15 residues. CDR3 protein: CASSFDRGKNQPQHF. CDR3 sequence (DNA): TGTGCCAGCAGCTTCGACAGGGGAAAAAATCAGCCCCAGCATTTT.

The CDR3 sequence: CAWTTATNYGYTF. The CDR3 DNA is TGTGCCTGGACGACAGCCACTAACTATGGCTACACCTTC. V and J are TRBV30 and TRBJ1-2, with a weak D call TRBD1 (5 bases). The ends were cut back, 4 bases at V and 0 bases at J, with 9 bases in the middle. Germline-derived CDR1 and CDR2 are GTSNPN and SVGIG (reference sequence). This CDR3 comprises 13 residues.

This rearrangement joins TRBV27 to TRBJ1-1; a weak D match, TRBD1 (5 bases). The V gene's germline CDR1 is MNHEY and CDR2 SMNVEV (reference sequence). The V and J ends lost 5 bases and 8 bases respectively, with 18 bases between them. The CDR3 covers 14 residues. In DNA, the CDR3 is TGTGCCAGCAGTAAAGGAAGCGACAGCCTGGAAGCTTTCTTT. This gives the protein CASSKGSDSLEAFF.

This chain uses TRBV5-4 with TRBJ2-1; D perhaps matches TRBD1 (5 bases). Germline CDR1 SGHNT, CDR2 YYREEE (reference sequence). Trimming cost V 4 bases and J 8 bases, with 19 bases left between them. This CDR3 is 15 amino acids long. CDR3 region: CASSPRTQQGDEQFF. CDR3 bases: TGTGCCAGCAGCCCAAGGACCCAGCAAGGGGATGAGCAGTTCTTC.

The genes are TRBV6-5 and TRBJ1-6; possible D gene TRBD1, 6 bases. This CDR3 spans 14 amino acids. Germline assignment: CDR1 MNHEY and CDR2 SVGAGI. Trimming removed 6 bases at V and 8 bases at J, with 14 bases between. Written as DNA, the CDR3 is TGTGCCAGCAGACCACGAGGGGGACATTCACCCCTCCACTTT. Translated, it gives CASRPRGGHSPLHF.

The chain joins TRBV9 to TRBJ1-1; D unclear. CDR1 and CDR2 (germline): SGDLS, YYNGEE. The CDR3 contains 14 residues. Deletions cut 4 bases from V and 0 bases from J, with 10 bases between. DNA for the CDR3: TGTGCCAGCAGCAGAGCTACGCTGAACACTGAAGCTTTCTTT. As protein: CASSRATLNTEAFF.

V and J are TRBV28 and TRBJ2-1; tentatively, D is TRBD2 (6 bases). Germline values: CDR1 MDHEN, CDR2 SYDVKM. The CDR3 spans 15 residues. The V end lost 8 bases, the J end lost 7 bases, and 21 bases lay between the germline ends. CDR3: CASGSGGPTPNEQFF. For the CDR3, the DNA is TGTGCCAGCGGATCCGGGGGTCCGACACCGAATGAGCAGTTCTTC. Based on the CDR3 plus reference TRBV28 and TRBJ2-1, the full variable domain is DVKVTQSSRYLVKRTGEKVFLECVQDMDHENMFWYRQDPGLGLRLIYFSYDVKMKEKGDIPEGYSVSREKKERFSLILESASTNQTSMYLCASGSGGPTPNEQFFGPGTRLTVL.

The chain couples TRBV19 to TRBJ1-1; D is undetermined. Looked up from germline, CDR1 is LNHDA and CDR2 is SQIVND (reference sequence). Deletions cut 8 bases from V and 5 bases from J, with 15 bases between. The CDR3 contains 13 residues. In DNA, the CDR3 is TGTGCCAGTGAGGAGGGCGGATGGACTGAAGCTTTCTTT. Translating gives CASEEGGWTEAFF.

The V call is TRBV12-3 or TRBV12-4, the J call TRBJ1-1; the D is unclear. The V gene lost 6 bases and the J gene lost 8 bases, with 13 bases spanning the gap. The CDR3 spans 12 residues. This CDR3 reads CASSLGRGEAFF. The CDR3 nucleotides read TGTGCCAGCAGCCTTGGACGGGGAGAAGCTTTCTTT.

The chain is built from TRBV12-3 or TRBV12-4 and TRBJ1-2; D possibly corresponds to TRBD1 (5 bases). V shed 7 bases and J shed 6 bases, with 15 bases lying between them. The CDR3 length is 13 residues. Here the CDR3 reads CASTLGTGDGYTF. In DNA form, the CDR3 reads TGTGCCAGCACCCTGGGCACGGGGGATGGCTACACCTTC.

This clone occurred a few times. The chain links TRBV2 to TRBJ1-4; possibly TRBD1 for D (5 bases). Germline CDR1 SNHLY, CDR2 FYNNEI. The V and J ends lost 5 bases and 5 bases respectively, with 9 bases between them. This CDR3 region has 13 residues. The CDR3 nucleotides read TGTGCCAGCAGTAGGAAGGGGAATGAAAAACTGTTTTTT. Protein: CASSRKGNEKLFF. Full variable domain (missing parts from reference TRBV2 and TRBJ1-4): EPEVTQTPSHQVTQMGQEVILRCVPISNHLYFYWYRQILGQKVEFLVSFYNNEISEKSEIFDDQFSVERPDGSNFTLKIRSTKLEDSAMYFCASSRKGNEKLFFGSGTQLSVL.

This clone has a handful of counts. The DNA of the CDR3 is TGTGCCAGCAGTGAACTAGCGGTCCCAGATACGCAGTATTTT. As protein: CASSELAVPDTQYF. This chain links TRBV6-1 with TRBJ2-3, with 7 bases fitting TRBD2. V was pared by 2 bases and J by 4 bases, with 3 bases of the junction left unmatched. The CDR3 totals 14 residues. The germline CDR1 and CDR2 sequences are MNHNS and SASEGT.